These T cell receptor beta chains were read from a single sample in a study of blood T cell repertoires in COVID-19. Only in-frame clones appear in the TCRdb table, and some are missing; sequencing was by immunoSEQ multiplex PCR. The table lists about 120,000 clones, under 95% of them singletons. The sequenced sample was peripheral blood. The receptors originated from a middle-aged man with active COVID-19. The CDR3 runs from the conserved cysteine through the conserved F or W. The D gene is left open where the match is weak. The size entry is marked missing in some rows and otherwise reads once, few, many or a size class.

D gene	V gene	J gene	CDR3 length	clone size	CDR3 protein	CDR3 DNA
TRBD1	TRBV7-2	TRBJ2-7	15	.	CASSLTGGNALEQYF	TGTGCCAGCAGCCTTACAGGGGGCAATGCCTTGGAGCAGTACTTC
.	TRBV7-6	TRBJ2-2	12	.	CATQGWTGELFF	TGTGCCACTCAGGGGTGGACCGGGGAGCTGTTTTTT
.	TRBV5-1	TRBJ2-5	13	.	CASSLGQQETQYF	TGCGCCAGCAGCTTGGGGCAGCAAGAGACCCAGTACTTC
TRBD1	TRBV19	TRBJ1-2	17	once	CASSIFDGRQGNYGYTF	TGTGCCAGTAGTATCTTCGATGGTCGACAGGGGAACTATGGCTACACCTTC
.	TRBV5-1	TRBJ2-2	15	.	CASSSNQGRTGELFF	TGCGCCAGCAGCTCAAATCAGGGTCGCACCGGGGAGCTGTTTTTT
.	TRBV28	TRBJ1-2	14	.	CASRTQGMGAGYTF	TGTGCCAGCAGAACACAGGGTATGGGGGCTGGCTACACCTTC
.	TRBV18	TRBJ1-5	13	.	CASSPNRDQPQHF	TGTGCCAGCTCACCGAACAGGGACCAGCCCCAGCATTTT
TRBD1	TRBV6-5	TRBJ1-4	14	.	CASSRGQTNEKLFF	TGTGCCAGCAGTAGGGGGCAGACTAATGAAAAACTGTTTTTT
TRBD1	TRBV5-1	TRBJ2-1	18	.	CASSSLGAQGYSYNEQFF	TGCGCCAGCAGCTCCCTGGGGGCACAGGGGTACTCCTACAATGAGCAGTTCTTC
.	TRBV7-9	TRBJ1-3	16	.	CASSLAGRGSGNTIYF	TGTGCCAGCAGCTTAGCGGGTCGGGGATCTGGAAACACCATATATTTT
TRBD1	TRBV5-5	TRBJ1-4	18	.	CASSLGRDRGRSNEKLFF	TGTGCCAGCAGCTTGGGTCGGGACAGGGGGCGATCTAATGAAAAACTGTTTTTT
TRBD1	TRBV3-1/TRBV3-2	TRBJ1-2	16	.	CASSRGTGILSYGYTF	TGTGCCAGCAGCCGTGGGACAGGGATCCTAAGCTATGGCTACACCTTC
.	TRBV7-8	TRBJ2-1	18	.	CASSLVYTSIRVDNEQFF	TGTGCCAGCAGCTTAGTGTACACAAGCATCCGGGTTGACAATGAGCAGTTCTTC
.	TRBV5-1	TRBJ2-3	14	once	CASSRGLSTDTQYF	TGCGCCAGCAGCCGGGGACTGAGCACAGATACGCAGTATTTT
.	TRBV7-9	TRBJ2-2	13	once	CASSLLHTGELFF	TGTGCCAGCAGCTTACTCCACACCGGGGAGCTGTTTTTT
.	TRBV6-4	TRBJ2-3	16	.	CASSNGVGGITDTQYF	TGTGCCAGCAGTAACGGGGTCGGCGGGATCACAGATACGCAGTATTTT
.	TRBV9	TRBJ1-2	13	.	CASSVSPGDGYTF	TGTGCCAGCAGCGTATCCCCGGGGGATGGCTACACCTTC
TRBD2	TRBV24-1	TRBJ2-2	18	.	CATSDHTSGLANTGELFF	TGTGCCACCAGTGACCACACTAGCGGCTTGGCGAACACCGGGGAGCTGTTTTTT
.	TRBV5-1	TRBJ2-7	12	.	CASSLEASEQYF	TGCGCCAGCAGCTTGGAAGCTTCCGAGCAGTACTTC
.	TRBV13	TRBJ2-5	14	.	CASSLRGPGQTQYF	TGTGCCAGCAGCTTAAGGGGCCCCGGACAGACCCAGTACTTC
.	TRBV20-1	TRBJ1-2	16	.	CSASSPRGRINYGYTF	TGCAGTGCTAGTTCCCCGCGGGGGAGAATTAACTATGGCTACACCTTC
.	TRBV11-2	TRBJ2-7	14	.	CASSSQLRSYEQYF	TGTGCCAGCAGCTCACAGCTGAGATCCTACGAGCAGTACTTC
TRBD1	TRBV11-2	TRBJ2-2	17	.	CASSLFLQGVNTGELFF	TGTGCCAGCAGCTTATTCTTACAGGGGGTTAACACCGGGGAGCTGTTTTTT
TRBD2	TRBV5-1	TRBJ2-3	16	.	CASSLAAGGPIDTQYF	TGCGCCAGCAGCTTGGCCGCGGGAGGGCCTATAGATACGCAGTATTTT
.	TRBV12-3/TRBV12-4	TRBJ2-7	11	.	CASSRGGEQYF	TGTGCCAGCAGTCGAGGGGGCGAGCAGTACTTC
TRBD1	TRBV19	TRBJ1-5	15	.	CATRDRVRSNQPQHF	TGTGCCACTAGGGACAGGGTTCGTAGCAATCAGCCCCAGCATTTT
TRBD2	TRBV7-2	TRBJ2-2	16	.	CASRPGTGGYTGELFF	TGTGCCAGCAGACCTGGGACGGGGGGGTATACCGGGGAGCTGTTTTTT